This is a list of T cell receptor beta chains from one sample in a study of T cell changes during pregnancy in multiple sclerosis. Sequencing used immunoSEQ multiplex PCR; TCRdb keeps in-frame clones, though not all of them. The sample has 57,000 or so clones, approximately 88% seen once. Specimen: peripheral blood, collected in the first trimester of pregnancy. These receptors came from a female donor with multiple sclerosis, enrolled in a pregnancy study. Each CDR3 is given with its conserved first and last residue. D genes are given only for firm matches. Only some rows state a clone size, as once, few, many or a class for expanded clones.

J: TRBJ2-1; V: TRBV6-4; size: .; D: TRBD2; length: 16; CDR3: CASSDSGPGTSVEQFF; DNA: TGTGCCAGCAGTGACTCTGGCCCTGGGACTAGCGTTGAGCAGTTCTTC
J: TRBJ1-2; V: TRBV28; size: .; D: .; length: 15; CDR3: CASSLQRRGNYGYTF; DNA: TGTGCCAGCAGTTTACAGAGGCGGGGGAACTATGGCTACACCTTC
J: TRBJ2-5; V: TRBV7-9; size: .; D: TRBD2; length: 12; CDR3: CASSPSGETQYF; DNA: TGTGCCAGCAGTCCTAGCGGGGAGACCCAGTACTTC
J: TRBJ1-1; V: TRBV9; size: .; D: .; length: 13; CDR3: CASSTQGDTEAFF; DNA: TGTGCCAGCAGCACACAGGGTGACACTGAAGCTTTCTTT
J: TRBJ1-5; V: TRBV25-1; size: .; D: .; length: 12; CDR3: CASSFLNQPQHF; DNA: TGTGCCAGCAGCTTCCTTAATCAGCCCCAGCATTTT
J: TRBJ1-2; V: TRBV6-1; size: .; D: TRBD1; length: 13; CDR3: CASSRQGNYGYTF; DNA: TGTGCCAGCTCCCGACAGGGGAACTATGGCTACACCTTC
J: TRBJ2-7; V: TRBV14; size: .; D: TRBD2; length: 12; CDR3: CASRHLGGVQYF; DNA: TGTGCCAGCAGGCATCTCGGGGGGGTGCAGTACTTC
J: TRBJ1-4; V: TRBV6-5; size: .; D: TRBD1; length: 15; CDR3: CASRQQGASNEKLFF; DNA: TGTGCCAGCAGGCAACAGGGGGCATCGAATGAAAAACTGTTTTTT
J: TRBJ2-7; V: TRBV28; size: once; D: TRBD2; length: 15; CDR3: CASSLAQGLVYEQYF; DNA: TGTGCCAGCAGTCTTGCCCAGGGACTAGTGTACGAGCAGTACTTC
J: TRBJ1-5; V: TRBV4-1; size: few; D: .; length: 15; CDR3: CASSQVETGDQPQHF; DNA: TGCGCCAGCAGCCAAGTTGAGACAGGAGATCAGCCCCAGCATTTT